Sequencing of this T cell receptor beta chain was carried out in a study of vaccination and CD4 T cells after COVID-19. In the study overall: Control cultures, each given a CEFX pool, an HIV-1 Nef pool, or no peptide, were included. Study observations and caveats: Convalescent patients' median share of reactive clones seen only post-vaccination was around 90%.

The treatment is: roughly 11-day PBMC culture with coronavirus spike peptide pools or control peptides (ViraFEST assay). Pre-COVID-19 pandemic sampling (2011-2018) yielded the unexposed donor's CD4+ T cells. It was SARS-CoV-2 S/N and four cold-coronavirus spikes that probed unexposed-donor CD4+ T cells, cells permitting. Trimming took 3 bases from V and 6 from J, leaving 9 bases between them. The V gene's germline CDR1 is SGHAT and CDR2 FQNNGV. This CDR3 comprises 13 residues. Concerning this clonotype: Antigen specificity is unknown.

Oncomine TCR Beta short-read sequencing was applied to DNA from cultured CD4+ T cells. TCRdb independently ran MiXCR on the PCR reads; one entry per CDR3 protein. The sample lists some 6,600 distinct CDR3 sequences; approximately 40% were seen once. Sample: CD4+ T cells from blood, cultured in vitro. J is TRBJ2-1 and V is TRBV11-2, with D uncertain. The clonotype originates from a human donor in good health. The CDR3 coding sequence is TGTGCCAGCAGCTTTTTCGGCGGCAATGAGCAGTTCTTC. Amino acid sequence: CASSFFGGNEQFF.